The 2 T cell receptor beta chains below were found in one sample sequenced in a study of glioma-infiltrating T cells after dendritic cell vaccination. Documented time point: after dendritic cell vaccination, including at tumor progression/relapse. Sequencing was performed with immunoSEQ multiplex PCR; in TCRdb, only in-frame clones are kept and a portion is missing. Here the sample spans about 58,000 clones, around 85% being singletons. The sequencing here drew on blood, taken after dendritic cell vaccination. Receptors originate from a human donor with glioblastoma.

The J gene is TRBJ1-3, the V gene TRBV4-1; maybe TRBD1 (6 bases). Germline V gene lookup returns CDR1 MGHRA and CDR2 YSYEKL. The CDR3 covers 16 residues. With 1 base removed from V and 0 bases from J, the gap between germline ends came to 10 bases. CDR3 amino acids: CASSQGRGASGNTIYF. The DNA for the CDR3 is TGCGCCAGCAGCCAAGGCAGGGGCGCCTCTGGAAACACCATATATTTT.

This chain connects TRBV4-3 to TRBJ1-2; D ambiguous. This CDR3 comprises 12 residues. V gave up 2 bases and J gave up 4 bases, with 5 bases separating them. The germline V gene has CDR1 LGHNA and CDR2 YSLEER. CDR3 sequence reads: CASSQPGYGYTF. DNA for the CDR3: TGCGCCAGCAGCCAACCAGGCTATGGCTACACCTTC.